These 24 T cell receptor beta chains were sequenced from one sample in a study of CD8+CD57+ T cells in acquired aplastic anemia. Genomic DNA, the template, was used for profiling of the TCR beta VDJ and CDR3. TCRdb recomputed calls from the reads with MiXCR, one row per CDR3 protein. The repertoire has some 200,000 distinct CDR3 sequences, 34% of them found once; the top ten carry 1% to 1.3%. Sequencing was carried out using sorted CD4+, CD8+, or CD8+CD57+ T cells (not recorded which) from PBMCs. The receptors originated from a human donor in good health, serving as a control.

The sample holds a few counts of this clonotype. This chain joins TRBV7-2 and TRBJ1-1; 9 bases line up with TRBD1. The V gene end was trimmed by 4 bases and the J gene end by 6 bases; junction bases not matched to a gene: 3. This CDR3 has 13 residues. The germline gives CDR1 SGHTA, CDR2 FQGNSA. The CDR3 region has the DNA TGTGCCAGCAGCTCCACAGGGGGCCCTGAAGCTTTCTTT. Amino acid sequence: CASSSTGGPEAFF.

This clonotype was detected once. V usage is TRBV15 and J usage is TRBJ1-3, with 7 bases matching TRBD1. Germline V gene sequence: CDR1 LNHNV, CDR2 YYDKDF (reference sequence). CDR3 length equals 17 residues. V shed 1 base and J 4 bases; nucleotides not matched to a gene: 10. Here the CDR3 reads CATSRVATQGSGNTIYF. DNA for the CDR3: TGTGCCACCAGCAGAGTCGCTACACAGGGGTCGGGAAACACCATATATTTT.

The J gene is TRBJ1-1, the V gene TRBV3-1; D not certain. The ends were cut back, 2 bases at V and 10 bases at J, with 17 bases in the middle. This CDR3 has 14 amino acids. Germline CDR1 and CDR2: LGHDT and YNNKEL (reference sequence). The CDR3 is CASSQLGGPNRAFF. The DNA of the CDR3 is TGTGCCAGCAGCCAACTGGGCGGTCCGAATCGAGCTTTCTTT.

This chain uses TRBV7-6 with TRBJ2-7, with D tentatively TRBD2 (6 bases). V dropped 2 bases and J dropped 0 bases, with 8 bases sitting between them. This CDR3 is built from 14 residues. Germline lookup yields CDR1 SGHVS and CDR2 FNYEAQ. The CDR3 sequence is CASSLRGLSYEQYF. Here the CDR3 DNA reads TGTGCCAGCAGCTTAAGGGGACTCTCCTACGAGCAGTACTTC.

At least ten counts were recorded for this clonotype. This rearrangement joins TRBV19 to TRBJ1-3; 7 bases are shared with TRBD1. Germline assignment: CDR1 LNHDA and CDR2 SQIVND (reference sequence). V shed 6 bases, J shed 3 bases, and the junction held 11 bases outside the gene matches. This CDR3 region has 16 residues. CDR3 protein: CASRPTGVIIGNTIYF. The CDR3 nucleotides read TGTGCCAGTAGGCCTACAGGGGTGATCATTGGAAACACCATATATTTT.

This clonotype was seen only a few times. This chain links TRBV12-3 or TRBV12-4 with TRBJ2-2; D gene uncertain. CDR3 length: 14 amino acids. V shed 6 bases and J shed 0 bases, with 8 bases lying between them. This CDR3 reads CASSPRANTGELFF. The CDR3 DNA is TGTGCCAGCAGCCCCCGCGCGAACACCGGGGAGCTGTTTTTT.

The rearrangement joins TRBV2 to TRBJ2-3; 8 nucleotides align to TRBD2. V shed 10 bases, J shed 3 bases, and the junction held 3 bases outside the gene matches. The CDR3 length is 12 residues. Germline V gene sequence: CDR1 SNHLY, CDR2 FYNNEI. The CDR3 spells CATGRGTDTQYF. As DNA, the CDR3 is TGTGCCACCGGGAGGGGAACAGATACGCAGTATTTT.

This clonotype was detected a few times. V gene TRBV12-3 or TRBV12-4 combines with J gene TRBJ1-1; D not resolved. Trimming took off 5 bases at V and 11 bases at J, with 18 bases between the two ends. The CDR3 has 13 residues. The DNA of the CDR3 is TGTGCCAGCAGTCCGACCCAGCCCCCCGACGCTTTCTTT. As protein: CASSPTQPPDAFF.

There are many counts of this clonotype. The chain is built from TRBV2 and TRBJ2-2, with 9 bases identical to TRBD2. V shed 8 bases and J 4 bases; nucleotides not matched to a gene: 8. Germline V lookup: CDR1 SNHLY, CDR2 FYNNEI. This CDR3 is built from 15 residues. The chain's CDR3 is CASEISGSITGELFF. DNA for the CDR3: TGTGCCAGCGAGATTAGCGGGAGTATCACCGGGGAGCTGTTTTTT.

This clonotype was counted between two and nine times. The chain carries TRBV19 and TRBJ1-4; D gene unclear. Germline-derived CDR1 and CDR2 are LNHDA and SQIVND (reference sequence). Deletions cut 0 bases from V and 5 bases from J, with 4 bases between. The length of the CDR3 is 13 residues. The CDR3: CASSIDRNEKLFF. For the CDR3, the DNA is TGTGCCAGTAGTATAGATCGGAATGAAAAACTGTTTTTT.

This clonotype was recorded many times. V gene TRBV9 combines with J gene TRBJ2-7, with 10 nucleotides matching TRBD1. CDR3 length: 15 amino acids. J was trimmed by 5 bases and V by 3 bases; bases with no gene match: 8. Per germline, CDR1 SGDLS and CDR2 YYNGEE. CDR3 in amino acids: CASSGHTGTGDEQYF. CDR3 sequence (DNA): TGTGCCAGCAGCGGACACACCGGGACAGGGGACGAGCAGTACTTC.

This clonotype came up many times. This chain connects TRBV9 to TRBJ1-6; TRBD1 matches at 9 bases. CDR3 length equals 15 residues. Germline V CDR1 and CDR2: SGDLS, YYNGEE. Trimming at V came to 0 bases and at J to 10 bases, leaving 5 bases not matched to a gene. The CDR3 DNA is TGTGCCAGCAGCGTAGCGGCCACAGGGGGCTCACCCCTCCACTTT. It translates to CASSVAATGGSPLHF.

In regard to this clonotype: Relative to the germline gene, one junction end is altered; a read error may explain this. The chain recombines TRBV5-1 with TRBJ1-1; no firm D call. In germline, CDR1 is SGHRS, CDR2 YFSETQ. The length of the CDR3 is 15 residues. CDR3 residues: CTSSLLLADDTEAFF. Written as DNA, the CDR3 is TGCACCAGCAGCTTGCTCCTCGCGGACGACACTGAAGCTTTCTTT.

Comment on this clonotype: This sequence may be a read error, since a much larger clone differs from it by one base. The chain combines TRBV6-1 with TRBJ2-5, with a possible D match to TRBD1 (6 bases). This CDR3 comprises 14 residues. From germline, CDR1 is MNHNS and CDR2 SASEGT. V was pared by 6 bases and J by 3 bases, with 14 bases between. The CDR3, as DNA: TGTGCCAGCAGCGCTAGGACAGCGAAAGAGACCCAGTACTTC. Amino acids: CASSARTAKETQYF.

At least ten counts were recorded for this clonotype. V is TRBV2 and J is TRBJ2-7; 8 positions agree with TRBD1. The germline gives CDR1 SNHLY, CDR2 FYNNEI. J was trimmed by 5 bases and V by 7 bases; bases with no gene match: 4. The CDR3 is 12 residues long. The CDR3 loop reads CASTRTGNEQYF. In nucleotides, the CDR3 is TGTGCCAGCACGCGGACAGGGAACGAGCAGTACTTC.

The rearrangement links TRBV29-1 to TRBJ2-1; unclear D gene. V lost 5 bases and J lost 0, with 5 bases in between. The CDR3 sequence is 12 residues long. The germline V gene encodes CDR1 SQVTM and CDR2 ANQGSEA. The CDR3 DNA sequence: TGCAGCGTTATGAGCTCCTACAATGAGCAGTTCTTC. Its protein product is CSVMSSYNEQFF.

The rearrangement joins TRBV6-1 to TRBJ2-1; D call uncertain. The germline CDR1 and CDR2 sequences are MNHNS and SASEGT. CDR3 size: 17 residues. V shed 8 bases and J shed 2 bases, with 22 bases lying between them. Here the CDR3 reads CASGLASRQATYNEQFF. In DNA, the CDR3 is TGTGCCAGCGGATTGGCTAGTCGGCAGGCTACCTACAATGAGCAGTTCTTC.

Regarding this clonotype: The junction departs from the called germline gene at one end, perhaps through a read error. The J gene is TRBJ2-6, the V gene TRBV7-3, with unresolved D. The CDR3 is made up of 12 amino acids. Germline-derived CDR1 and CDR2 are SGHTA and FQGTGA. The CDR3 region has the DNA TGTGCCAGCAGCTTCGACGCGAACACTGAAGCTTTC. Its protein is CASSFDANTEAF.

This clonotype was observed a handful of times. The gene calls are TRBV5-1 and TRBJ2-5; TRBD1 agrees at 9 bases. CDR3 length equals 14 residues. V gave up 1 base and J gave up 5 bases; unmatched junction bases: 3. Germline V gene sequence: CDR1 SGHRS, CDR2 YFSETQ. CDR3 DNA: TGCGCCAGCAGCTTGACAGGGGGCCTGGAGACCCAGTACTTC. Protein: CASSLTGGLETQYF.

V usage is TRBV29-1 and J usage is TRBJ2-7; no clear D gene. Per germline, CDR1 SQVTM and CDR2 ANQGSEA. The CDR3 runs 13 residues. V lost 0 bases and J lost 3, with 9 bases in between. CDR3 region: CSVEEHGNYEQYF. The DNA for the CDR3 is TGCAGCGTTGAAGAACACGGTAACTACGAGCAGTACTTC.

The chain has TRBV29-1 and TRBJ2-2; TRBD2 agrees at 7 bases. The CDR3 runs to 15 residues. With V trimmed by 8 bases and J by 8 bases, 17 bases remained unmatched. Per the germline V gene, CDR1 is SQVTM and CDR2 is ANQGSEA. The CDR3 region is CSTLRRSGSPGELFF. CDR3 DNA sequence: TGCAGCACCCTGCGACGTAGCGGGTCACCGGGGGAGCTGTTTTTT.

The rearrangement uses TRBV2 and TRBJ1-6, with 9 bases that match TRBD1. J was trimmed by 6 bases and V by 2 bases; bases with no gene match: 14. CDR3 size: 19 residues. Germline V gives CDR1 SNHLY, CDR2 FYNNEI. DNA for the CDR3: TGTGCCAGCAGTGAATTTGCGGGGGACCTGACAGGGGGTAATTCACCCCTCCACTTT. It codes for CASSEFAGDLTGGNSPLHF.

This sequence joins TRBV2 and TRBJ1-1, with TRBD1 matching 8 bases. The CDR3 runs 14 residues. CDR1 and CDR2 from the germline V gene are SNHLY and FYNNEI. V lost 6 bases to trimming and J lost 4 bases; unmatched junction nucleotides: 7. The CDR3 DNA reads TGTGCCAGCAGGTCGGACAGGGAAAGCACTGAAGCTTTCTTT. Protein: CASRSDRESTEAFF.

In the case of this clonotype: Possible read error: a much larger clone is one base away. The chain links TRBV25-1 to TRBJ1-6, with a weak D call TRBD1 (6 bases). The V end lost 7 bases, the J end lost 8 bases, and 18 bases lay between the germline ends. Germline lookup yields CDR1 MGHDK and CDR2 SYGVNS. This CDR3 region has 15 residues. For the CDR3, the DNA is TGTGCCAGCACCCCCGAGGAGGGGGTAGATTCACCCCTCCACTTT. Its protein is CASTPEEGVDSPLHF.